This TCR beta chain was recorded in a study of shared T cell receptors in the human thymus. The table came from immunoSEQ multiplex PCR; TCRdb's copy has only in-frame clones and leaves some out. This sample yields about 710,000 clones, of which 87% are seen a single time; roughly 0.0086% belongs to the top ten. This CDR3 comprises 15 residues. CDR1 is PRHDT, CDR2 FYEKMQ, per germline (reference sequence). The ends were cut back, 5 bases at V and 1 base at J, with 11 bases in the middle. The sample was also reused in another study, on human thymus T cells. That source reports: Infants, healthy and Finnish, who were having corrective surgery for congenital heart defects served as donors. Resected material from corrective heart surgery provided the thymus tissue analysed.

This sequence originates from a boy under two years old with a congenital heart defect. The sample consisted of thymocytes. V and J are TRBV13 and TRBJ2-2; possible D gene TRBD1, 6 bases. The CDR3 bases are TGTGCCAGCAGCCCCTCGACAGGGAACACCGGGGAGCTGTTTTTT. Amino acids: CASSPSTGNTGELFF.